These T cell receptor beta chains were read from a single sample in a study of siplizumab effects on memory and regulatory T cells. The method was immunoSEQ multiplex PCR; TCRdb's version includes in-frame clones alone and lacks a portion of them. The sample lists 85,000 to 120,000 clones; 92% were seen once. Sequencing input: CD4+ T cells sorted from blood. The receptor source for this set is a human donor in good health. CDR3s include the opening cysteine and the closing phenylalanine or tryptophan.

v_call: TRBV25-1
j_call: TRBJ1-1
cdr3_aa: CASSEWAGEAFF

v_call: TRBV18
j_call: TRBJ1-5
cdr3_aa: CASSPPSGTGRGNQPQHF

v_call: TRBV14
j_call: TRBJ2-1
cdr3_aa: CASSQEGAGANEQFF

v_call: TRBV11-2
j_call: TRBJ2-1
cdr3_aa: CASSLGGGSWNEQFF

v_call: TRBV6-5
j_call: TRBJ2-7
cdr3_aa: CASSYSGQLPYEQYF

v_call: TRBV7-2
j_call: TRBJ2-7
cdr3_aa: CASSLKGGEQYF

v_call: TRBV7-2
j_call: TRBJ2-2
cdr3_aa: CASSPTSGRNTGELFF

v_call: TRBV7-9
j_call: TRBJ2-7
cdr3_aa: CASSSRLAGLGEQYF

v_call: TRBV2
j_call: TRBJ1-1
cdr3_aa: CASRGIGTEAFF

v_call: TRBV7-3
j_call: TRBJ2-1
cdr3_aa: CASSLTGATADEQFF

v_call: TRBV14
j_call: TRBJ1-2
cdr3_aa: CASQKTAPRERGNYGYTF

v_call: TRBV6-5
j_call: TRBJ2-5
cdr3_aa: CASSYSAGENDRTQYF

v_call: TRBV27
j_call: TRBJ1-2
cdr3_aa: CASSLVGRPNYGYTF

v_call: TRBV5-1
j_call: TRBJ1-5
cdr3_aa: CASSLDPDRGNQPQHF

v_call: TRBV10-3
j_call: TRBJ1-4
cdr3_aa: CAISDPGQVNEKLFF

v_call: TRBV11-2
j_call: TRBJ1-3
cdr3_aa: CASSLSGGFSGNTIYF

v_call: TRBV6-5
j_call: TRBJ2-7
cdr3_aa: CASSLAGGPYEQYF

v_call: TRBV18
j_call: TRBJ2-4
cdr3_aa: CASSPLTGTNKNIQYF

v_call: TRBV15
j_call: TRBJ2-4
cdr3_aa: CATSRGSVWLAKNIQYF

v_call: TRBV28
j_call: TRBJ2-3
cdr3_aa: CASSLRDRGTQYF

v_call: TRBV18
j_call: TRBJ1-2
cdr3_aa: CASSPNPTGNRVGYTF

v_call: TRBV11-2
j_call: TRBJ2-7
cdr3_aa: CASSTTGLVYEQYF

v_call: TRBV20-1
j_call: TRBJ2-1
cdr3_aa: CSARVSNEQFF

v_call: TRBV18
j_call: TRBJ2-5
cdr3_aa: CASSRNKGGTSGQETQYF

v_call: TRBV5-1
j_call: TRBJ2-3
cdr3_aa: CASSLTSGWRTDTQYF

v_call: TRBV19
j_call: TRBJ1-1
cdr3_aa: CASGMGLLRTEAFF

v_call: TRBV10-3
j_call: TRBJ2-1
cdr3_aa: CAISGTASYNEQFF

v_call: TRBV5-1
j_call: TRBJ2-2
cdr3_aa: CASSPVLAGYTGELFF

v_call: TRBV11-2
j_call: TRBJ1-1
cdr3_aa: CASSGHRGRNTEAFF

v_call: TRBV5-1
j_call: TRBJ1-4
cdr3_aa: CASSLAGGEKLFF

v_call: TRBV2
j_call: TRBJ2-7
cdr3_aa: CAGARQYEQYF

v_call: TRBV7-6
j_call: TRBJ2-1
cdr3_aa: CASSPDGLASYNEQFF

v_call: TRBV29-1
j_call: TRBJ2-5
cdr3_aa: CSVEVGQETQYF